This T cell receptor beta chain was documented in a study of blood T cell repertoires in COVID-19. Study information: The United States, Italy and Spain were the sources of the acute and convalescent COVID-19 samples.

Enrolment of Seattle patients took place during active infection, and they were followed longitudinally. How the authors handled the data: From reference gene primer amplification, estimates of nucleated cell counts were derived. Clones were read by immunoSEQ multiplex PCR, and TCRdb kept only the in-frame ones, dropping some. V, J and clone size are taken as reported in that table, and D and trimming were inferred from the DNA itself. The repertoire includes tens of thousands of clones, around 90% of them detected once, and approximately 0.57% sits in the top ten. There are 13 residues in the CDR3. Trimming shortened V by 2 bases and J by 6 bases, and 10 bases separated the two germline ends. Germline loops: CDR1 MNHNS, CDR2 SASEGT.

Material for sequencing was peripheral blood. This chain connects TRBV6-1 to TRBJ1-2, with D possibly TRBD1 on 5 matching bases. The sequence derives from a man aged 45-65 years with COVID-19, enrolled during active disease. The CDR3 loop is CASSELTVDGYTF. The CDR3 bases are TGTGCCAGCAGTGAACTGACAGTCGATGGCTACACCTTC.